This T cell receptor (beta chain) was found in a study of blood T cell repertoires in COVID-19. Repertoires were generated with immunoSEQ multiplex PCR, while TCRdb's copy carries only in-frame clones and drops some. The profile shows tens of thousands of clones, 88% of them singletons. V was trimmed by 3 bases and J by 1 base, leaving 3 bases between them. The CDR3 is made up of 13 amino acids. The chain is built from TRBV12-3 or TRBV12-4 and TRBJ2-2; D call uncertain. The receptor was isolated from a human donor in a cohort sampled during active COVID-19. The specimen sequenced was peripheral blood. CDR3 nucleotide sequence: TGTGCCAGCAGTTTCGGGAACACCGGGGAGCTGTTTTTT. Amino acid sequence: CASSFGNTGELFF.